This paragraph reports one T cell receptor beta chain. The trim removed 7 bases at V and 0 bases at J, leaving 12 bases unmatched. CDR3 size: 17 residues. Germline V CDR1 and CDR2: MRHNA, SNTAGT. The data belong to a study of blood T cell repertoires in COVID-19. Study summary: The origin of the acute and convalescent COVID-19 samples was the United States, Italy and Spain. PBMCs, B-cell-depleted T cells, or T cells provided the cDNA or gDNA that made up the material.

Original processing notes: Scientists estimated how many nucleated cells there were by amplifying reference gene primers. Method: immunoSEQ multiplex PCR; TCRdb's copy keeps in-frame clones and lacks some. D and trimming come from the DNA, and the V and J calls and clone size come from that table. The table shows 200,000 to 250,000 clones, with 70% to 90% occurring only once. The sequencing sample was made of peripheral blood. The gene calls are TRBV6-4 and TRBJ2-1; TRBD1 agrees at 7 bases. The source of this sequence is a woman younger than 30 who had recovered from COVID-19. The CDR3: CASNLLGTDSSYNEQFF. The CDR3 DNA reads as TGTGCCAGCAACTTGTTGGGGACAGACAGCTCCTACAATGAGCAGTTCTTC.